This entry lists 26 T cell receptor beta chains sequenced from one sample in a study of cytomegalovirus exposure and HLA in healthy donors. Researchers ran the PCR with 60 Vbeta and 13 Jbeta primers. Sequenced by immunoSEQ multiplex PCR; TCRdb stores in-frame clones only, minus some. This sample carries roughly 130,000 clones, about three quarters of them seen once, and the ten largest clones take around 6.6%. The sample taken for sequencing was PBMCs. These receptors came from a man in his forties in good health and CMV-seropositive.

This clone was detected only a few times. The CDR3 loop reads CASSDMRPRGNTEAFF. CDR3 in DNA: TGTGCCAGCAGTGATATGCGACCCAGGGGGAACACTGAAGCTTTCTTT. This rearrangement joins TRBV6-1 to TRBJ1-1; TRBD1 might be the D (6 bases). CDR3 length: 16 amino acids. Germline V CDR1 and CDR2: MNHNS, SASEGT. V lost 3 bases, J lost 1 base, and 15 bases lay in between.

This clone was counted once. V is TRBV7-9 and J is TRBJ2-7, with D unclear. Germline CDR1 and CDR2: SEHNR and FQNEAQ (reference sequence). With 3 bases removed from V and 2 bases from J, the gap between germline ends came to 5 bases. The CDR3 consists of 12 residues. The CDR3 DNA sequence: TGTGCCAGCAGCTTTAGCACCTACGAGCAGTACTTC. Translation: CASSFSTYEQYF.

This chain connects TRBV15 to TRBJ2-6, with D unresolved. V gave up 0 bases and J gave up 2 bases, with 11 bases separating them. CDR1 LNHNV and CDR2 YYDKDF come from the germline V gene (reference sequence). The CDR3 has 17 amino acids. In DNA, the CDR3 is TGTGCCACCAGCAGAGATTGGGTGGGCACTGGGGCCAACGTCCTGACTTTC. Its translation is CATSRDWVGTGANVLTF.

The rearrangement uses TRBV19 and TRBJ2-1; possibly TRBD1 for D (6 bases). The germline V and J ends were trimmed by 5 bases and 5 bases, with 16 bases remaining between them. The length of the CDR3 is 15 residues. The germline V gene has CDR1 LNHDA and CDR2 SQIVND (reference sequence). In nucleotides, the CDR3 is TGTGCCAGTAGTCCTACAGGGTTGAGAGACAATGAGCAGTTCTTC. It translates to CASSPTGLRDNEQFF. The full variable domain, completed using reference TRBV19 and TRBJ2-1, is DGGITQSPKYLFRKEGQNVTLSCEQNLNHDAMYWYRQDPGQGLRLIYYSQIVNDFQKGDIAEGYSVSREKKESFPLTVTSAQKNPTAFYLCASSPTGLRDNEQFFGPGTRLTVL.

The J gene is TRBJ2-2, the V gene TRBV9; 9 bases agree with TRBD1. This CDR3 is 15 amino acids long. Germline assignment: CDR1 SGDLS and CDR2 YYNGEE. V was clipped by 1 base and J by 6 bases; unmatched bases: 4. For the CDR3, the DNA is TGTGCCAGCAGCGTAACACAGGGGGCCTCCGGGGAGCTGTTTTTT. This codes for CASSVTQGASGELFF.

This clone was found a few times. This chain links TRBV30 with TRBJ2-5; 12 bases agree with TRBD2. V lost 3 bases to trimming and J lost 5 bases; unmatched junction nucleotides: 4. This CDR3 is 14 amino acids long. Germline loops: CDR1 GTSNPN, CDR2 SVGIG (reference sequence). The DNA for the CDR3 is TGTGCCTGGAGAGCCGGACTAGCGGGGGAGACCCAGTACTTC. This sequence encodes CAWRAGLAGETQYF.

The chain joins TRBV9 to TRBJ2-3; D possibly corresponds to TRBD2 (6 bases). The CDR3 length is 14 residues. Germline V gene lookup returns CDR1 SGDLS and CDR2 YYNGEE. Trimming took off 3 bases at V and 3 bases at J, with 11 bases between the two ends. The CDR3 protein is CASSAFAGTDTQYF. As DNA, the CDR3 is TGTGCCAGCAGCGCGTTTGCGGGGACAGATACGCAGTATTTT.

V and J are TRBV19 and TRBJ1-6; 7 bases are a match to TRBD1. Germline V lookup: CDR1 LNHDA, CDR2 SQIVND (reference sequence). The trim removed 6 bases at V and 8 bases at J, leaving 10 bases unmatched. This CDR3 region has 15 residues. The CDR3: CASSRPGQSDSPLHF. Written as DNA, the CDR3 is TGTGCCAGTAGCCGCCCGGGACAGTCGGATTCACCCCTCCACTTT.

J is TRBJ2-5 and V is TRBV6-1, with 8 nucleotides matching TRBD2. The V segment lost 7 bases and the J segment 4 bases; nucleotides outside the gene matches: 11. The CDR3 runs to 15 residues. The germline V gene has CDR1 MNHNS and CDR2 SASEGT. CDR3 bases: TGTGCCAGCACCGAACGGGGACTAGGTGCAGAGACCCAGTACTTC. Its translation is CASTERGLGAETQYF.

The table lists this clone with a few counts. The CDR3 nucleotides read TGTGCCAGTAGTGCCCCGGGGGAGTTAAGCTCCTACGAGCAGTACTTC. It specifies CASSAPGELSSYEQYF. The genes are TRBV19 and TRBJ2-7, with D tentatively TRBD2 (6 bases). Trimming took 5 bases from V and 0 from J, leaving 17 bases between them. This CDR3 comprises 16 residues. The germline gives CDR1 LNHDA, CDR2 SQIVND (reference sequence).

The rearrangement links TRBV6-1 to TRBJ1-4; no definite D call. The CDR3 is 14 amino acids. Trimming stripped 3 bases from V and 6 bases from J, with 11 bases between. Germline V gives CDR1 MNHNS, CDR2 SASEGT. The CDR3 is CASSDSTAHEKLFF. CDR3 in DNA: TGTGCCAGCAGTGATTCGACTGCTCATGAAAAACTGTTTTTT.

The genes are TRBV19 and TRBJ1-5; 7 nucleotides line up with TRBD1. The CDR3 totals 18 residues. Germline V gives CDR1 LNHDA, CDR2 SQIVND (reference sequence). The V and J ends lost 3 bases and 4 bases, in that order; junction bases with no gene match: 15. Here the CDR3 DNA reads TGTGCCAGTAGTATCCCAGTCGGCCGACAGGGCTATAATCAGCCCCAGCATTTT. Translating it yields CASSIPVGRQGYNQPQHF.

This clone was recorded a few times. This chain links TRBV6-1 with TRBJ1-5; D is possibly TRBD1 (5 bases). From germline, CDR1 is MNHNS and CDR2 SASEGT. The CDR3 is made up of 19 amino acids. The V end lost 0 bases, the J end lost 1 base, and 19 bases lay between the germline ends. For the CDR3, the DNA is TGTGCCAGCAGTGAAGCTTTAGGGACTCTTAGCCTGAGCAATCAGCCCCAGCATTTT. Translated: CASSEALGTLSLSNQPQHF.

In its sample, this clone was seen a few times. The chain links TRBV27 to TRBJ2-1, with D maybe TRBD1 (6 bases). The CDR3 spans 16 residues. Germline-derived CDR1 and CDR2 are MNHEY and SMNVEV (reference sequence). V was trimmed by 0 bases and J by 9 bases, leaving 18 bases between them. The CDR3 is CASSLSPRTASCEQFF. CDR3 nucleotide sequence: TGTGCCAGCAGTTTATCGCCTCGGACAGCATCGTGTGAGCAGTTCTTC.

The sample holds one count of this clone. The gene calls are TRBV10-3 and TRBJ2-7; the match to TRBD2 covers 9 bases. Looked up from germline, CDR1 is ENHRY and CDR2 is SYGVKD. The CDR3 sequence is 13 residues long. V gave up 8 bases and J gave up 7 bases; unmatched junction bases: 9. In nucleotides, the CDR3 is TGTGCCATCCGGACTAGCGTGTCGGAAGAGCAGTACTTC. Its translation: CAIRTSVSEEQYF.

The CDR3 loop reads CASSAGGAGTDTQYF. DNA of the CDR3: TGTGCCAGCAGTGCGGGGGGGGCCGGCACAGATACGCAGTATTTT. This chain joins TRBV6-4 and TRBJ2-3, with 8 bases fitting TRBD2. The germline V gene has CDR1 MRHNA and CDR2 SNTAGT. The ends lost 4 bases at V and 1 base at J; junction bases unmatched: 4. This CDR3 region has 15 residues.

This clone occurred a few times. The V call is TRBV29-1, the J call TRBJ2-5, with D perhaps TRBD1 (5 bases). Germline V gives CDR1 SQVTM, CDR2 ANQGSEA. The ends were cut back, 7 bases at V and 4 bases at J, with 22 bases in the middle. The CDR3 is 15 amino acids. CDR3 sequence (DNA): TGCAGCGCCACCCCTGCATCGCCAGGGCTAGAGACCCAGTACTTC. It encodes CSATPASPGLETQYF.

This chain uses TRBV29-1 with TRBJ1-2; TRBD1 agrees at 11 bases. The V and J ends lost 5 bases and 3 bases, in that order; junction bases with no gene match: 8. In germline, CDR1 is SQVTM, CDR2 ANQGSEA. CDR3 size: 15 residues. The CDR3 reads CSVRKGTGGDYGYTF. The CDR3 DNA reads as TGCAGCGTTCGAAAGGGGACAGGGGGTGACTATGGCTACACCTTC.

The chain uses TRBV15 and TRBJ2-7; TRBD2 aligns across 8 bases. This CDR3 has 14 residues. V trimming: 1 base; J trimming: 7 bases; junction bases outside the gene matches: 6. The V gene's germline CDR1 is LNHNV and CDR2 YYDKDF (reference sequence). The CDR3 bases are TGTGCCACCAGCAGAGCGGGGGGGGCTACGGAGCAGTACTTC. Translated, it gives CATSRAGGATEQYF.

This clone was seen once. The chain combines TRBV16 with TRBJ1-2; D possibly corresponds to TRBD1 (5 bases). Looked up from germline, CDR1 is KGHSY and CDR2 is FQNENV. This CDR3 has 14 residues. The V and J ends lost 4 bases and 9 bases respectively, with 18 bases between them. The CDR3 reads CASSPERGGTRYTF. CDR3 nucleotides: TGTGCCAGCAGCCCGGAGAGGGGAGGTACGCGCTACACCTTC. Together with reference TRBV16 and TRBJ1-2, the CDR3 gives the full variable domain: GEEVAQTPKHLVRGEGQKAKLYCAPIKGHSYVFWYQQVLKNEFKFLISFQNENVFDETGMPKERFSAKCLPNSPCSLEIQATKLEDSAVYFCASSPERGGTRYTFGSGTRLTVV.

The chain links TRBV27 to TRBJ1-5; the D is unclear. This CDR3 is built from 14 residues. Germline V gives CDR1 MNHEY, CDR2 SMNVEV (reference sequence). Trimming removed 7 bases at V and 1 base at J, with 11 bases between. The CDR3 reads CASNRDGSNQPQHF. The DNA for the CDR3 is TGTGCCAGCAACCGGGATGGGAGCAATCAGCCCCAGCATTTT.

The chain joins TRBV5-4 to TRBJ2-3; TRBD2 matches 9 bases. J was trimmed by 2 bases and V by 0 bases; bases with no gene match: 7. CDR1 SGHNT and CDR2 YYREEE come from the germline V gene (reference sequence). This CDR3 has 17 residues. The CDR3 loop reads CASSLAPSGDVTDTQYF. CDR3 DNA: TGTGCCAGCAGCTTGGCCCCTAGCGGGGACGTCACAGATACGCAGTATTTT.

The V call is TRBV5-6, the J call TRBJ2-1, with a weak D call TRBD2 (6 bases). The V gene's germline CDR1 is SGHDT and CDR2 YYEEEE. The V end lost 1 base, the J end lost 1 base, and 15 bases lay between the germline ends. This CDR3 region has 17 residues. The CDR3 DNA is TGTGCCAGCAGCTTGAGGATAACTAGCAATTCCTACAATGAGCAGTTCTTC. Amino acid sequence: CASSLRITSNSYNEQFF.

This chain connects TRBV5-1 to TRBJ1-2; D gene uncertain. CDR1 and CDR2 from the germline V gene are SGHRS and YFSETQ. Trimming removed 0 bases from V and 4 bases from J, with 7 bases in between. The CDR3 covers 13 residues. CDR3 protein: CASSLGPVYGYTF. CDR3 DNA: TGCGCCAGCAGCTTGGGGCCCGTCTATGGCTACACCTTC.

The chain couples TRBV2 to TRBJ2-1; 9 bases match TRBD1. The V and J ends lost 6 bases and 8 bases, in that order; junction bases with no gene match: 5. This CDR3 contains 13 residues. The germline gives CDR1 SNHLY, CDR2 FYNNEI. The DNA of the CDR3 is TGTGCCAGCAGCGCGGACAGGGGCGATGAGCAGTTCTTC. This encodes CASSADRGDEQFF.

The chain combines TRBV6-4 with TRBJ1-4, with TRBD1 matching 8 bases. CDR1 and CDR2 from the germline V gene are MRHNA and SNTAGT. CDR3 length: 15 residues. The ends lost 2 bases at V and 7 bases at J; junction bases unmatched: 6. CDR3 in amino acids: CASSDIRGLGEKLFF. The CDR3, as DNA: TGTGCCAGCAGTGACATCAGGGGGCTCGGTGAAAAACTGTTTTTT.